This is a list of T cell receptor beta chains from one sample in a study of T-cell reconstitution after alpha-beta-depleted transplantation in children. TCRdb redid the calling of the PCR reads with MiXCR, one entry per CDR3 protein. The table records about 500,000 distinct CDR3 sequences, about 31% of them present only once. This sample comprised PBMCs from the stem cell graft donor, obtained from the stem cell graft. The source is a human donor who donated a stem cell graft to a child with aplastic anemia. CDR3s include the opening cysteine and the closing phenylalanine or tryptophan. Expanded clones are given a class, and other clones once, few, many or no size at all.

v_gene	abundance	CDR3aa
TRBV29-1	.	CSVEGLGTYNEQFF
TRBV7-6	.	CASSLAETGVGYEQYF
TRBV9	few	CASSALQGYEAFF
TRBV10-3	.	CAIRNFPFPPEAFF
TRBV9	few	CASSVAPGSSGANVLTF
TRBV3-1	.	CASSLRGPELGGYTF
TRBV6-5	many	CASSYGGNGPEAFF
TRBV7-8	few	CASSLDGRAIDTQYF
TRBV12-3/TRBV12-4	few	CASNAPGQGYGYTF
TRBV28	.	CASSKGVIGYTF
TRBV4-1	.	CASSQGQGGMDYEQYF
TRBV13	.	CASSSTLATSGGYNEQFF
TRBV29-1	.	CSVKVGDTQYF
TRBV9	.	CASSVLAGKTDTQYF
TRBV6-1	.	CASRRGWGGNEQFF
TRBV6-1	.	CASSTGGSGANVLTF
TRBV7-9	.	CASSHVGEKDYGYTF
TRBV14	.	CASSRPGQGGEQFF
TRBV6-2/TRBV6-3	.	CASSYPPGGLGTEAFF
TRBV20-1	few	CSATDRGLEQYF
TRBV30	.	CAWKAHPSSYEQYF
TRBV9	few	CASSVDPGPQGTQYF
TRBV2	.	CASSEALLGRQPQHF
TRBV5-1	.	CASSPTGQGVNIQYF
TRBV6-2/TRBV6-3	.	CASSYWVLSTDTQYF
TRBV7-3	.	CASSSLAGGSYNEQFF
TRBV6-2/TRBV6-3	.	CASREDFSNQPQHF
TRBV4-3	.	CASSHQTGSGDTQYF
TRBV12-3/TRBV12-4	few	CASSLAGGFLAKNIQYF
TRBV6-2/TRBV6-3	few	CASKRGNTEAFF
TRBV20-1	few	CSASSGANTGELFF
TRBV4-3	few	CASSQVGRADGYTF
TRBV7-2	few	CASSFTRGTQETQYF
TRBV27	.	CASRAAPTAGGMTGWYF